There are many counts of the clone carrying this TCR beta chain. Its antigen is undetermined. The entry originates in a study of human T cells and chemical hapten exposure. Study details: The sensitizer, 2% DPC, was used on around 2 cm by around 2 cm of upper inner arm skin. Broader study findings: Unchanged with DPC sensitization were TCRs above 1 in 1000 frequency.

Using its own MiXCR run on the RACE reads, TCRdb lists one record per CDR3 protein. In the table there are 95,000 to 130,000 distinct CDR3 sequences, around an eighth of which are singletons. Described time point: patch test 1, 2 weeks after DPC sensitization. As for treatment: therapeutic diphenylcyclopropenone sensitization with weekly scalp DPC. CDR1 is DFQATT and CDR2 is SNEGSKA in the germline V gene (reference sequence). Trimming stripped 1 base from V and 4 bases from J, with 7 bases between. The CDR3 is 12 residues long. This receptor was obtained from a woman between 45 and 60 years old with alopecia areata. Some clones in this sample may be carry-over from other donors' samples. The specimen comprised whole blood, sampled in connection with sensitization to the hapten diphenylcyclopropenone (DPC). The V gene is TRBV20-1, the J gene TRBJ1-1; D is undetermined. CDR3 protein: CSARVQVTEAFF. The CDR3 DNA follows: TGCAGTGCTAGAGTGCAGGTCACTGAAGCTTTCTTT.